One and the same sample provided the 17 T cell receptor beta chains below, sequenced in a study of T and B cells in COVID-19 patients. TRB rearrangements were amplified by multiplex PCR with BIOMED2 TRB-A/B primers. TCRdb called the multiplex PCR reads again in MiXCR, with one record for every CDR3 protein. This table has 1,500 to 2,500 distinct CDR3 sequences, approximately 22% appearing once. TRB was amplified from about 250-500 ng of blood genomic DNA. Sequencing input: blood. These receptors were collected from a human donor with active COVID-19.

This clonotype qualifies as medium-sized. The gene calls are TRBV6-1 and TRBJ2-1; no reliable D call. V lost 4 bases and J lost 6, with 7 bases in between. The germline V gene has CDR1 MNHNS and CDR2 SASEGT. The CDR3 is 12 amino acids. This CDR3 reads CASSGTPNEQFF. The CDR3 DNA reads TGTGCCAGCAGTGGGACCCCCAATGAGCAGTTCTTC.

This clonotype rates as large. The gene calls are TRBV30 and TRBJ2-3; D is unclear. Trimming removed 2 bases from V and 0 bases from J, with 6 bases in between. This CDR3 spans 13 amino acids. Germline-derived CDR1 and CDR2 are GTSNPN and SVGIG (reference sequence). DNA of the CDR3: TGTGCCTGGAGTCCCCCTAGCACAGATACGCAGTATTTT. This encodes CAWSPPSTDTQYF.

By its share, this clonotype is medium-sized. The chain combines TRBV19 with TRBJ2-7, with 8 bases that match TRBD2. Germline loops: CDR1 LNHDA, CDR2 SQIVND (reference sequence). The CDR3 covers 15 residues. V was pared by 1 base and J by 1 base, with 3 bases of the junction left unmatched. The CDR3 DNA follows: TGTGCCAGTAGTATAGCGGGGACTAGATCCTACGAGCAGTACTTC. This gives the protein CASSIAGTRSYEQYF.

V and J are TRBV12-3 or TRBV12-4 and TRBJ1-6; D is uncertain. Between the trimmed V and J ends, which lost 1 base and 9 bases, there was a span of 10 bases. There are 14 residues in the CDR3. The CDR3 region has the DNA TGTGCCAGCAGTTTAGGCGGGAACGGTTCACCCCTCCACTTT. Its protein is CASSLGGNGSPLHF.

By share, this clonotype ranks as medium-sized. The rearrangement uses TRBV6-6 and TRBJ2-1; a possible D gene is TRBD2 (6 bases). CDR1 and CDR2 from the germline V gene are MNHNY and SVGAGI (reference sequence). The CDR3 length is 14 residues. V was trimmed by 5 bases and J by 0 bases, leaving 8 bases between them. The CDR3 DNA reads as TGTGCCAGCAGTCCCGGGGGCTCCTACAATGAGCAGTTCTTC. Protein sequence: CASSPGGSYNEQFF.

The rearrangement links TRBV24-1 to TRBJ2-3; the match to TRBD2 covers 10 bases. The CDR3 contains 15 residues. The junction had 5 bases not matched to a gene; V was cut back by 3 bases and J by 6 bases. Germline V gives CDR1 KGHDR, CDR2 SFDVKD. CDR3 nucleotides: TGTGCCACCAGTGATGGGTCTAGCGGGAGTGATACGCAGTATTTT. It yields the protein CATSDGSSGSDTQYF.

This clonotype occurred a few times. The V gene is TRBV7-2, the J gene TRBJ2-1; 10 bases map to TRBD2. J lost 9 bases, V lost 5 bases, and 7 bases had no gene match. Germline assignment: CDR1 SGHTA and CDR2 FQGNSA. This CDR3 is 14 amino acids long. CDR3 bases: TGTGCCAGCAGCCCCAGGACTAGCGGTGGTGAGCAGTTCTTC. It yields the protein CASSPRTSGGEQFF.

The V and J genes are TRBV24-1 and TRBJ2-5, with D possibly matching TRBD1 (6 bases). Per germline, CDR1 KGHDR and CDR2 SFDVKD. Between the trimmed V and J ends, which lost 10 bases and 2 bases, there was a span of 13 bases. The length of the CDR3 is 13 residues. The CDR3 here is CATQGWGQETQYF. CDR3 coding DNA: TGTGCCACTCAGGGGTGGGGGCAAGAGACCCAGTACTTC.

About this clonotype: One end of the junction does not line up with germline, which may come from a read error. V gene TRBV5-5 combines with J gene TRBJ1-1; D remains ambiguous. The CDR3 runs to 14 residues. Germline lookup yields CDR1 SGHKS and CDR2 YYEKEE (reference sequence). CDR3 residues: CASSLEVARTEAFF. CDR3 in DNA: TGCGCCAGCAGCTTGGAAGTAGCGCGGACTGAAGCTTTCTTT.

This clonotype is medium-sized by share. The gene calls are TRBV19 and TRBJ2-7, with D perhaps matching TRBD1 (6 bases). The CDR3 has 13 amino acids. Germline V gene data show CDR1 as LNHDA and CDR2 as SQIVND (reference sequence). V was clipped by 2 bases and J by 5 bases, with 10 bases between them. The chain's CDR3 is CASSIRGTDEQYF. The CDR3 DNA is TGTGCCAGTAGTATAAGGGGGACGGACGAGCAGTACTTC.

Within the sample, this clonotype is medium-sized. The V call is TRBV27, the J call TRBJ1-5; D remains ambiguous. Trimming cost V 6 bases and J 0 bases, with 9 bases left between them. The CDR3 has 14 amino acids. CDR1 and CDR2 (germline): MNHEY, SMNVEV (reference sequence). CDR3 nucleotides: TGTGCCAGCAGCAGTCAGATTAGCAATCAGCCCCAGCATTTT. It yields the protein CASSSQISNQPQHF.

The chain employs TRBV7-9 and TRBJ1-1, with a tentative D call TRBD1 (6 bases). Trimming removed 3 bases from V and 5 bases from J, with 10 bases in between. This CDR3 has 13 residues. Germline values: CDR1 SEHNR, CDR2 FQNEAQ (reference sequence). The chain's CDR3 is CASSLGGGTEAFF. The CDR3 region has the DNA TGTGCCAGCAGCTTGGGAGGGGGTACTGAAGCTTTCTTT. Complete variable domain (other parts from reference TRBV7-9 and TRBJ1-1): DTGVSQNPRHKITKRGQNVTFRCDPISEHNRLYWYRQTLGQGPEFLTYFQNEAQLEKSRLLSDRFSAERPKGSFSTLEIQRTEQGDSAMYLCASSLGGGTEAFFGQGTRLTVV.

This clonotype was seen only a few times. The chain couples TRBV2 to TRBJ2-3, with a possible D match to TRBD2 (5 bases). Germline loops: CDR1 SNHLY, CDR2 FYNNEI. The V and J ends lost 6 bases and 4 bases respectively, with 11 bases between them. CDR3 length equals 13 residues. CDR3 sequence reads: CASRGSGPDTQYF. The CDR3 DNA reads TGTGCCAGCAGAGGGAGCGGACCAGATACGCAGTATTTT.

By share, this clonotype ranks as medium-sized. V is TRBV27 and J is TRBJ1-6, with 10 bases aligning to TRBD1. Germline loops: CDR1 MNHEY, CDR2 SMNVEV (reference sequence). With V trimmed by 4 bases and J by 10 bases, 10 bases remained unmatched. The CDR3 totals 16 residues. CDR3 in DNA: TGTGCCAGCAGTTCCACGACAGGGGGCCAGAAATCACCCCTCCACTTT. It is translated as CASSSTTGGQKSPLHF.

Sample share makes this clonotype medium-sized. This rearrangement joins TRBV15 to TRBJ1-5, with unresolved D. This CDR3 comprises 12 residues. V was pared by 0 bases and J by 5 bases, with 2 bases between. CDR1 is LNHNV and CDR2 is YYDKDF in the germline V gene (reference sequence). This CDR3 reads CATSRDHQPQHF. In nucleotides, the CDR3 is TGTGCCACCAGCAGAGATCATCAGCCCCAGCATTTT.

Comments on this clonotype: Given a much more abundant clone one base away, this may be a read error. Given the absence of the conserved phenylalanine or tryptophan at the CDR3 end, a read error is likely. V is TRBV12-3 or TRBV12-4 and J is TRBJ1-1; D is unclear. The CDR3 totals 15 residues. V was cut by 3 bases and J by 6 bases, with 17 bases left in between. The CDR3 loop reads CASSLEAYLGAEAFI. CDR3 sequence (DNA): TGTGCCAGCAGTTTGGAGGCGTACCTGGGCGCTGAAGCTTTCATT.

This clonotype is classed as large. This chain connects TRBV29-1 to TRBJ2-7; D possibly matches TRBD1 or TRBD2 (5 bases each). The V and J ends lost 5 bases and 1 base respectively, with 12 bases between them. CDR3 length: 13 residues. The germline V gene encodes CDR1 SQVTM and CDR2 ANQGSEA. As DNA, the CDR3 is TGCAGCGTTCGGGGCAGCGAGTCCTACGAGCAGTACTTC. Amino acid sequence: CSVRGSESYEQYF.